This entry lists 28 T cell receptor beta chains sequenced from one sample in a study of blood T cell repertoires in COVID-19. Here immunoSEQ multiplex PCR was the method, and the copy in TCRdb shows in-frame clones only, minus some. The top ten hold about 20% of the sample, which has nearly 200,000 clones, around 84% seen once. Material: peripheral blood. The receptors stem from a human donor in a cohort sampled during active COVID-19.

The chain couples TRBV2 to TRBJ1-2, with 8 bases aligning to TRBD1. The CDR3 runs 15 residues. Trimming removed 1 base from V and 0 bases from J; junction bases left unmatched: 1. Germline-derived CDR1 and CDR2 are SNHLY and FYNNEI. Here the CDR3 reads CASSEGGQANYGYTF. CDR3 nucleotides: TGTGCCAGCAGTGAAGGGGGACAGGCTAACTATGGCTACACCTTC.

The chain has TRBV15 and TRBJ2-5; D remains ambiguous. The CDR3 totals 14 residues. V was trimmed by 1 base and J by 2 bases, leaving 8 bases between them. Germline V gene lookup returns CDR1 LNHNV and CDR2 YYDKDF (reference sequence). The CDR3: CATSRAGGQETQYF. CDR3 nucleotides: TGTGCCACCAGCAGAGCGGGTGGACAAGAGACCCAGTACTTC.

The chain recombines TRBV15 with TRBJ1-3; D is ambiguous. Trimming removed 5 bases from V and 5 bases from J, with 10 bases in between. The length of the CDR3 is 13 residues. The germline gives CDR1 LNHNV, CDR2 YYDKDF (reference sequence). The CDR3 region has the DNA TGTGCCACCAGCGCCGGAGGTAGAAACACCATATATTTT. Amino acid sequence: CATSAGGRNTIYF.

The chain combines TRBV6-5 with TRBJ1-5, with D possibly being TRBD1 (6 bases). From germline, CDR1 is MNHEY and CDR2 SVGAGI. There are 13 residues in the CDR3. V dropped 10 bases and J dropped 3 bases, with 13 bases sitting between them. CDR3 residues: CAIPGVNNQPQHF. The CDR3 nucleotides are TGTGCCATCCCAGGGGTGAACAATCAGCCCCAGCATTTT.

The genes are TRBV19 and TRBJ2-2; TRBD1 is a possible D gene (5 bases). The germline CDR1 and CDR2 sequences are LNHDA and SQIVND (reference sequence). The V gene lost 1 base and the J gene lost 6 bases, with 9 bases spanning the gap. The CDR3 has 14 amino acids. CDR3 nucleotide sequence: TGTGCCAGTAGTATAGGGGGCATAGCCGGGGAGCTGTTTTTT. Its protein product is CASSIGGIAGELFF.

The J gene is TRBJ1-1, the V gene TRBV6-5; 7 nucleotides agree with TRBD1. CDR1 is MNHEY, CDR2 SVGAGI, per germline. This CDR3 spans 14 amino acids. The ends lost 6 bases at V and 1 base at J; junction bases unmatched: 5. The CDR3 loop is CASRSGQSNTEAFF. The DNA for the CDR3 is TGTGCCAGCAGATCGGGACAGTCGAACACTGAAGCTTTCTTT.

J is TRBJ2-5 and V is TRBV3-1 (or the pseudogene TRBV3-2); TRBD1 aligns across 7 bases. CDR1 LGHDT and CDR2 YNNKEL come from the germline V gene (reference sequence). J was trimmed by 2 bases and V by 3 bases; bases with no gene match: 6. The CDR3 loop spans 15 amino acids. The CDR3 nucleotides read TGTGCCAGCAGCCATAATTGGGACAGTCAAGAGACCCAGTACTTC. Translating gives CASSHNWDSQETQYF.

Here the CDR3 reads CASSLSVTGELFF. DNA for the CDR3: TGCGCCAGCAGCTTGTCGGTTACCGGGGAGCTGTTTTTT. The V gene is TRBV5-1, the J gene TRBJ2-2; D unresolved. From germline, CDR1 is SGHRS and CDR2 YFSETQ. This CDR3 has 13 amino acids. Deletions cut 1 base from V and 5 bases from J, with 6 bases between.

Turning to this clone: The sample holds other DNA sequences that translate to the same CDR3. The chain recombines TRBV19 with TRBJ1-5; D not certain. V gave up 1 base and J gave up 4 bases, with 8 bases separating them. CDR1 and CDR2 (germline): LNHDA, SQIVND (reference sequence). This CDR3 is built from 14 residues. The CDR3 DNA sequence: TGTGCCAGTAGTATAGCGACGGGGAATCAGCCCCAGCATTTT. It specifies CASSIATGNQPQHF.

The chain couples TRBV19 to TRBJ2-1; 10 bases are a match to TRBD2. Germline values: CDR1 LNHDA, CDR2 SQIVND (reference sequence). This CDR3 region has 15 residues. V lost 4 bases and J lost 3; bases outside the gene matches: 3. The CDR3 nucleotides read TGTGCCAGTAGTAATAGCGGGGGGCGCTACAATGAGCAGTTCTTC. Translating it yields CASSNSGGRYNEQFF.

The chain carries TRBV7-8 and TRBJ2-2; no definite D call. V lost 3 bases and J 2 bases, leaving 10 bases between the germline ends. From germline, CDR1 is SGHVS and CDR2 FQNEAQ. This CDR3 contains 15 residues. CDR3 region: CASSLLRHNTGELFF. CDR3 DNA sequence: TGTGCCAGCAGCTTGCTGCGACACAACACCGGGGAGCTGTTTTTT. Based on the CDR3 plus reference TRBV7-8 and TRBJ2-2, the full variable domain is GAGVSQSPRYKVAKRGQDVALRCDPISGHVSLFWYQQALGQGPEFLTYFQNEAQLDKSGLPSDRFFAERPEGSVSTLKIQRTQQEDSAVYLCASSLLRHNTGELFFGEGSRLTVL.

The V gene is TRBV2, the J gene TRBJ1-5; weak D call: TRBD1 (5 bases). V lost 3 bases and J lost 7, with 16 bases in between. The CDR3 extends over 15 amino acids. Germline CDR1 SNHLY, CDR2 FYNNEI. The CDR3: CASSEAGNVGQPQHF. CDR3 in DNA: TGTGCCAGCAGTGAGGCAGGGAACGTTGGACAGCCCCAGCATTTT.

The genes are TRBV3-1 (or the pseudogene TRBV3-2) and TRBJ2-7; 7 bases line up with TRBD2. With 1 base clipped from V and 4 bases from J, the junction kept 7 bases outside the gene matches. Per germline, CDR1 LGHDT and CDR2 YNNKEL (reference sequence). CDR3 length: 15 amino acids. For the CDR3, the DNA is TGTGCCAGCAGCCAAGGTTTGGGAGGGGCTTACGAGCAGTACGTC. Amino acid sequence: CASSQGLGGAYEQYV.

This chain connects TRBV29-1 to TRBJ2-5; a possible D gene is TRBD2 (6 bases). V shed 5 bases and J shed 2 bases, with 12 bases lying between them. CDR1 and CDR2 from the germline V gene are SQVTM and ANQGSEA. CDR3 length: 13 residues. CDR3 sequence: CSVTQDYQETQYF. In DNA form, the CDR3 reads TGCAGCGTTACCCAGGACTATCAAGAGACCCAGTACTTC. The full variable domain, rest sourced from reference TRBV29-1 and TRBJ2-5, is SAVISQKPSRDICQRGTSLTIQCQVDSQVTMMFWYRQQPGQSLTLIATANQGSEATYESGFVIDKFPISRPNLTFSTLTVSNMSPEDSSIYLCSVTQDYQETQYFGPGTRLLVL.

The rearrangement joins TRBV6-1 to TRBJ1-6, with D possibly TRBD1 on 5 matching bases. CDR1 MNHNS and CDR2 SASEGT come from the germline V gene. The CDR3 length is 17 residues. Trimming pared 4 bases from V and 7 bases from J, leaving 20 bases between. CDR3 coding DNA: TGTGCCAGCAGTGTCCAAACCCAGGGTACACTCAATTCACCCCTCCACTTT. Translating gives CASSVQTQGTLNSPLHF.

The rearrangement joins TRBV27 to TRBJ1-1; D perhaps matches TRBD1 (5 bases). This CDR3 has 11 residues. CDR1 MNHEY and CDR2 SMNVEV come from the germline V gene (reference sequence). The ends were cut back, 3 bases at V and 8 bases at J, with 7 bases in the middle. The CDR3 loop is CASSFKGEAFF. The CDR3 DNA follows: TGTGCCAGCAGTTTCAAGGGGGAAGCTTTCTTT.

The CDR3 DNA sequence: TGTGCCAGCAGTGAAGCCCCCCTACAGGGTACTAACTATGGCTACACCTTC. It encodes CASSEAPLQGTNYGYTF. V usage is TRBV6-1 and J usage is TRBJ1-2; a possible D gene is TRBD1 (6 bases). Germline CDR1 MNHNS, CDR2 SASEGT. This CDR3 is 17 amino acids long. V was pared by 0 bases and J by 0 bases, with 14 bases between.

The rearrangement links TRBV7-3 to TRBJ2-5; 7 bases line up with TRBD2. From germline, CDR1 is SGHTA and CDR2 FQGTGA. This CDR3 is 15 amino acids long. V was clipped by 2 bases and J by 4 bases; unmatched bases: 7. This chain's CDR3 is CASSLGGRASETQYF. CDR3 bases: TGTGCCAGCAGCTTAGGGGGGAGGGCCTCAGAGACCCAGTACTTC. Filled out from reference TRBV7-3 and TRBJ2-5, the complete variable domain reads GAGVSQTPSNKVTEKGKYVELRCDPISGHTALYWYRQSLGQGPEFLIYFQGTGAADDSGLPNDRFFAVRPEGSVSTLKIQRTERGDSAVYLCASSLGGRASETQYFGPGTRLLVL.

V is TRBV7-2 and J is TRBJ2-7; TRBD2 matches at 8 bases. The germline V gene encodes CDR1 SGHTA and CDR2 FQGNSA. The CDR3 has 14 residues. The junction had 3 bases not matched to a gene; V was cut back by 2 bases and J by 3 bases. For the CDR3, the DNA is TGTGCCAGCAGCTTATCCAGCGGGAGCTACGAGCAGTACTTC. Protein product: CASSLSSGSYEQYF. Full variable domain (rest looked up from reference TRBV7-2 and TRBJ2-7): GAGVSQSPSNKVTEKGKDVELRCDPISGHTALYWYRQSLGQGLEFLIYFQGNSAPDKSGLPSDRFSAERTGGSVSTLTIQRTQQEDSAVYLCASSLSSGSYEQYFGPGTRLTVT.

This chain links TRBV29-1 with TRBJ2-3; tentatively, D is TRBD2 (7 bases). The CDR3 length is 15 residues. Trimming shortened V by 3 bases and J by 1 base, and 14 bases separated the two germline ends. CDR1 SQVTM and CDR2 ANQGSEA come from the germline V gene. The CDR3 reads CSVDGHGGRTDTQYF. As DNA, the CDR3 is TGCAGCGTTGATGGGCACGGGGGGCGCACAGATACGCAGTATTTT.

The gene calls are TRBV2 and TRBJ2-7; no firm D call. V was shortened by 1 base and J by 2 bases, with 9 bases between the two germline ends. CDR1 SNHLY and CDR2 FYNNEI come from the germline V gene. This CDR3 spans 14 amino acids. This CDR3 reads CASSEVSGTYEQYF. The CDR3 coding sequence is TGTGCCAGCAGTGAAGTCTCGGGTACCTACGAGCAGTACTTC. Full variable domain (remainder filled in from reference TRBV2 and TRBJ2-7): EPEVTQTPSHQVTQMGQEVILRCVPISNHLYFYWYRQILGQKVEFLVSFYNNEISEKSEIFDDQFSVERPDGSNFTLKIRSTKLEDSAMYFCASSEVSGTYEQYFGPGTRLTVT.

The rearrangement joins TRBV5-1 to TRBJ2-5; TRBD2 aligns across 8 bases. The CDR3 loop spans 14 amino acids. In germline, CDR1 is SGHRS, CDR2 YFSETQ. V gave up 7 bases and J gave up 1 base; unmatched junction bases: 6. The CDR3 here is CASGGAGGQETQYF. CDR3 nucleotide sequence: TGCGCCAGCGGAGGGGCGGGGGGCCAAGAGACCCAGTACTTC.

The chain carries TRBV27 and TRBJ2-2; D unresolved. CDR3 size: 12 residues. With 5 bases removed from V and 6 bases from J, the gap between germline ends came to 7 bases. Germline lookup yields CDR1 MNHEY and CDR2 SMNVEV (reference sequence). The DNA of the CDR3 is TGTGCCAGCAGTCCTAGGTCCGGGGAGCTGTTTTTT. Encoded protein: CASSPRSGELFF.

The chain employs TRBV24-1 and TRBJ2-5, with D perhaps matching TRBD2 (5 bases). V lost 3 bases and J 4 bases, leaving 17 bases between the germline ends. CDR3 length equals 16 residues. Germline loops: CDR1 KGHDR, CDR2 SFDVKD. CDR3 sequence: CATSDPGPEGRETQYF. The CDR3 nucleotides read TGTGCCACCAGTGATCCCGGACCCGAGGGTCGAGAGACCCAGTACTTC.

This sequence joins TRBV5-1 and TRBJ2-5; 9 bases fit TRBD2. Germline V lookup: CDR1 SGHRS, CDR2 YFSETQ. The CDR3 is made up of 18 amino acids. V shed 4 bases and J 4 bases; nucleotides not matched to a gene: 17. This CDR3 reads CASSRGGSGSASRETQYF. CDR3 DNA sequence: TGCGCCAGCAGCCGGGGGGGTAGCGGGAGTGCGTCAAGAGAGACCCAGTACTTC. Variable domain in full (rest from reference TRBV5-1 and TRBJ2-5): KAGVTQTPRYLIKTRGQQVTLSCSPISGHRSVSWYQQTPGQGLQFLFEYFSETQRNKGNFPGRFSGRQFSNSRSEMNVSTLELGDSALYLCASSRGGSGSASRETQYFGPGTRLLVL.

This clone has just a few counts. V gene TRBV3-1 (or the pseudogene TRBV3-2) combines with J gene TRBJ1-1; 9 bases are a match to TRBD1. The CDR3 has 13 amino acids. Trimming took 4 bases from V and 11 from J; bases not matched to a gene: 8. Germline lookup yields CDR1 LGHDT and CDR2 YNNKEL (reference sequence). CDR3: CASSPGQGGLAFF. As DNA, the CDR3 is TGTGCCAGCAGCCCGGGACAGGGAGGCCTGGCTTTCTTT.

The V and J genes are TRBV18 and TRBJ2-7; TRBD1 matches at 7 bases. V was clipped by 3 bases and J by 4 bases; unmatched bases: 6. The V gene's germline CDR1 is KGHSH and CDR2 LQKENI. This CDR3 has 14 residues. This CDR3 is CASSPPGQRYEQYV. In DNA, the CDR3 is TGTGCCAGCTCACCGCCGGGACAGAGGTACGAGCAGTACGTC.

V and J are TRBV5-1 and TRBJ2-2, with a weak D call TRBD2 (5 bases). CDR3 length: 15 amino acids. V was pared by 0 bases and J by 1 base, with 7 bases between. CDR1 SGHRS and CDR2 YFSETQ come from the germline V gene. In DNA, the CDR3 is TGCGCCAGCAGCTTGGTCGGGGAGAACACCGGGGAGCTGTTTTTT. This sequence encodes CASSLVGENTGELFF.